These 19 T cell receptor beta chains originate from one sample sequenced in a study of OX40 agonist ivuxolimab in advanced cancers. Sequencing used immunoSEQ multiplex PCR; TCRdb keeps in-frame clones, though not all of them. The data show tens of thousands of clones, about 82% seen once. This specimen was CD4+ or CD8+ T cells sorted from blood, taken in a trial of the OX40 agonist ivuxolimab. The receptors were gathered from an adult with an advanced solid tumor such as melanoma, head and neck, liver or kidney cancer.

The gene calls are TRBV19 and TRBJ2-1; 11 bases are shared with TRBD2. Germline values: CDR1 LNHDA, CDR2 SQIVND (reference sequence). The CDR3 is 14 residues long. V gave up 7 bases and J gave up 10 bases; unmatched junction bases: 9. In DNA, the CDR3 is TGTGCCAGTATTGGGCTAGCGGGAGGCCGGGAGCAGTTCTTC. Translating it yields CASIGLAGGREQFF.

The J gene is TRBJ1-3, the V gene TRBV18; 8 bases match TRBD1. Trimming at V came to 6 bases and at J to 2 bases, leaving 9 bases not matched to a gene. Germline assignment: CDR1 KGHSH and CDR2 LQKENI. This CDR3 is built from 16 residues. The CDR3 nucleotides read TGTGCCAGCTCTCCTACTGACAGGGGAACTGGAAACACCATATATTTT. Encoded protein: CASSPTDRGTGNTIYF.

Only a few counts were recorded for this clone. CDR3 residues: CASSSKLAGGYNEQFF. The CDR3 DNA reads as TGTGCCAGCAGCTCCAAACTAGCGGGGGGCTACAATGAGCAGTTCTTC. J is TRBJ2-1 and V is TRBV9; 12 nucleotides agree with TRBD2. The CDR3 runs to 16 residues. The germline CDR1 and CDR2 sequences are SGDLS and YYNGEE. V dropped 4 bases and J dropped 3; count of bases not matched to a gene: 5. The entire variable domain, with the rest obtained from reference TRBV9 and TRBJ2-1, is as follows: DSGVTQTPKHLITATGQRVTLRCSPRSGDLSVYWYQQSLDQGLQFLIQYYNGEERAKGNILERFSAQQFPDLHSELNLSSLELGDSALYFCASSSKLAGGYNEQFFGPGTRLTVL.

This clone showed up just once. The rearrangement uses TRBV2 and TRBJ2-1; 7 positions agree with TRBD2. From germline, CDR1 is SNHLY and CDR2 FYNNEI. CDR3 length: 14 residues. The V segment lost 3 bases and the J segment 8 bases; nucleotides outside the gene matches: 7. The CDR3 DNA reads as TGTGCCAGCAGTGATCTAGCGGTGGGGGATGAGCAGTTCTTC. Protein sequence: CASSDLAVGDEQFF.

The chain uses TRBV1 and TRBJ1-2. TRBV1 is tagged as a pseudogene. The CDR3 runs 14 residues. The CDR3 DNA follows: TGCACCAGCAGCCCTATGCGAAAGACCTATGGCTACACCTTC. It is translated as CTSSPMRKTYGYTF.

The chain is built from TRBV18 and TRBJ2-2; 8 nucleotides match TRBD1. Trimming at V came to 4 bases and at J to 1 base, leaving 5 bases not matched to a gene. The length of the CDR3 is 16 residues. Germline CDR1 reads KGHSH; CDR2 reads LQKENI. CDR3 residues: CASSLRQGLNTGELFF. CDR3 in DNA: TGTGCCAGCTCACTAAGACAGGGGCTGAACACCGGGGAGCTGTTTTTT.

This chain joins TRBV19 and TRBJ2-1; 9 bases agree with TRBD1. Unmatched junction bases numbered 3, after V lost 8 bases and J lost 4 bases. Germline CDR1 is LNHDA and CDR2 is SQIVND (reference sequence). CDR3 length: 13 residues. The CDR3 loop reads CASHGTGYNEQFF. The CDR3 bases are TGTGCCAGTCACGGGACAGGGTACAATGAGCAGTTCTTC. Based on the CDR3 plus reference TRBV19 and TRBJ2-1, the full variable domain is DGGITQSPKYLFRKEGQNVTLSCEQNLNHDAMYWYRQDPGQGLRLIYYSQIVNDFQKGDIAEGYSVSREKKESFPLTVTSAQKNPTAFYLCASHGTGYNEQFFGPGTRLTVL.

This clone was seen repeatedly, ten times or more. The CDR3 sequence is CAWSRYNEQFF. The CDR3 region has the DNA TGTGCCTGGAGCAGGTACAATGAGCAGTTCTTC. V gene TRBV30 combines with J gene TRBJ2-1; no definite D call. The CDR3 extends over 11 amino acids. Germline CDR1 and CDR2: GTSNPN and SVGIG (reference sequence). Trimming shortened V by 3 bases and J by 4 bases, and 4 bases separated the two germline ends.

The J gene is TRBJ2-1, the V gene TRBV2, with D uncertain. Trimming removed 7 bases from V and 4 bases from J, with 8 bases in between. Germline CDR1 and CDR2: SNHLY and FYNNEI. The CDR3 contains 12 residues. This CDR3 reads CASIRQYNEQFF. DNA of the CDR3: TGTGCCAGCATCAGGCAGTACAATGAGCAGTTCTTC.

The chain joins TRBV14 to TRBJ1-1, with unresolved D. The CDR3 has 13 amino acids. The V end was cut by 0 bases, the J end by 2 bases, with 4 bases between. Per the germline V gene, CDR1 is SGHDN and CDR2 is FVKESK. The CDR3 here is CASSQDSNTEAFF. The CDR3 nucleotides are TGTGCCAGCAGCCAAGATTCCAACACTGAAGCTTTCTTT.

The chain uses TRBV19 and TRBJ2-3, with 7 bases matching TRBD1. The germline V gene has CDR1 LNHDA and CDR2 SQIVND (reference sequence). CDR3 size: 13 residues. The trim removed 6 bases at V and 8 bases at J, leaving 8 bases unmatched. CDR3 protein: CASRPTGVATQYF. Written as DNA, the CDR3 is TGTGCCAGTAGACCCACAGGGGTGGCTACGCAGTATTTT.

The V and J genes are TRBV5-1 and TRBJ2-1; the match to TRBD2 covers 8 bases. The V gene's germline CDR1 is SGHRS and CDR2 YFSETQ. This CDR3 contains 15 residues. Trimming took 0 bases from V and 5 from J; bases not matched to a gene: 4. CDR3 sequence reads: CASSLGLAGNNEQFF. In DNA form, the CDR3 reads TGCGCCAGCAGCTTGGGGCTAGCGGGTAACAATGAGCAGTTCTTC.

This clone showed up just a few times. The rearrangement links TRBV9 to TRBJ2-7; 7 nucleotides align to TRBD1. The CDR3 extends over 18 amino acids. V shed 3 bases and J 0 bases; nucleotides not matched to a gene: 15. The germline V gene has CDR1 SGDLS and CDR2 YYNGEE. The CDR3 bases are TGTGCCAGCAGCGCGGGCCCAAGATCGTACAGGGGCTCCTACGAGCAGTACTTC. It codes for CASSAGPRSYRGSYEQYF.

The chain links TRBV4-2 to TRBJ1-2, with 12 bases fitting TRBD1. CDR1 is LGHNA, CDR2 YNFKEQ, per germline. After removal of 5 bases from V and 4 bases from J, the junction contained 8 bases not matched to a gene. This CDR3 is built from 16 residues. CDR3 loop: CASSAGQGAAGYGYTF. In nucleotides, the CDR3 is TGTGCCAGCAGCGCGGGACAGGGGGCGGCTGGCTATGGCTACACCTTC.

Turning to this clone: An end of the junction differs from the germline gene, which may be a read error. This chain links TRBV7-7 with TRBJ2-5; TRBD2 matches 8 bases. Germline-derived CDR1 and CDR2 are SSHAT and FNYEAQ (reference sequence). This CDR3 is built from 16 residues. CDR3 nucleotides: TGTGCTAGCAGCTCCTCTCCGGGGGGGTACCAAGAGACCCAGTACTTC. Residues: CASSSSPGGYQETQYF.

The chain couples TRBV19 to TRBJ1-1; D is unresolved. CDR3 length: 13 amino acids. The ends were cut back, 5 bases at V and 2 bases at J, with 9 bases in the middle. In germline, CDR1 is LNHDA, CDR2 SQIVND (reference sequence). The CDR3 is CASSDLINTEAFF. The CDR3 DNA reads TGTGCCAGTAGTGACCTAATAAACACTGAAGCTTTCTTT. Using reference TRBV19 and TRBJ1-1 for the parts outside the CDR3, the full variable domain is DGGITQSPKYLFRKEGQNVTLSCEQNLNHDAMYWYRQDPGQGLRLIYYSQIVNDFQKGDIAEGYSVSREKKESFPLTVTSAQKNPTAFYLCASSDLINTEAFFGQGTRLTVV.

V is TRBV7-9 and J is TRBJ2-7; 7 positions agree with TRBD2. With V trimmed by 5 bases and J by 4 bases, 8 bases remained unmatched. The CDR3 is 14 residues long. Germline V gene sequence: CDR1 SEHNR, CDR2 FQNEAQ (reference sequence). CDR3 loop: CASSVTLAPYEQYF. The CDR3, as DNA: TGTGCCAGCAGCGTAACACTAGCGCCTTACGAGCAGTACTTC.

V usage is TRBV5-4 and J usage is TRBJ2-1, with no clear D. V was pared by 2 bases and J by 8 bases, with 17 bases between. This CDR3 is 15 amino acids long. CDR1 is SGHNT and CDR2 is YYREEE in the germline V gene (reference sequence). The CDR3 protein is CASSLAPRVEDEQFF. CDR3 bases: TGTGCCAGCAGCTTAGCACCCCGAGTTGAGGATGAGCAGTTCTTC.

The J gene is TRBJ1-4, the V gene TRBV9; 7 nucleotides match TRBD1. The CDR3 sequence is 15 residues long. The germline CDR1 and CDR2 sequences are SGDLS and YYNGEE. J lost 8 bases, V lost 0 bases, and 7 bases had no gene match. The CDR3 protein is CASSVGTGDSEKLFF. CDR3 DNA: TGTGCCAGCAGCGTAGGAACAGGGGACTCCGAAAAACTGTTTTTT.